The clone carrying this TCR beta chain appeared once. Its antigen is not known. Some clones are missing from TCRdb's copy, which holds only in-frame ones; the method was immunoSEQ multiplex PCR. The sample lists more than 85,000 clones; over 75% were seen once. The data were obtained in a study of T cell responses to AZD1222 COVID-19 vaccine. Trimming removed 8 bases from V and 7 bases from J; junction bases left unmatched: 8. The CDR3 runs 14 residues. From germline, CDR1 is SGHTA and CDR2 FQGTGA. General study results and limits: Baseline seropositives among AZD1222 recipients totaled only five to seven.

The specimen comprised peripheral blood, sampled on day 0 of MenACWY control vaccination. The receptor's source is an adult in good health. This chain uses TRBV7-3 with TRBJ1-4; 9 bases are shared with TRBD1. The CDR3 DNA is TGTGCCAGCGGGACAGGGCGGCTAGTTGAAAAACTGTTTTTT. This encodes CASGTGRLVEKLFF.